This is a list of T cell receptor beta chains from one sample in a study of preoperative IRX-2 immunotherapy in early breast cancer. Assay used: immunoSEQ multiplex PCR; TCRdb lists only in-frame clones, some missing. The table includes roughly 34,000 clones, 85% to 90% detected once. The source material was tumor tissue, sampled after IRX-2 immunotherapy. The source is a human donor with breast cancer. CDR3s include the opening cysteine and the closing phenylalanine or tryptophan. A D gene is named only where the DNA matches it firmly. Size tells how often a clone was seen (once, few, many) or the class of an expanded clone, and some rows leave it out.

d_gene	j_gene	abundance	v_gene	CDR3aa	CDR3nt
TRBD2	TRBJ2-1	NA	TRBV6-8	CASSYSGGSYNEQFF	TGTGCCAGCAGTTACTCGGGGGGGTCCTACAATGAGCAGTTCTTC
NA	TRBJ1-2	NA	TRBV11-1	CASSVRDIGYGYTF	TGTGCCAGCAGCGTCCGGGACATCGGCTATGGCTACACCTTC
NA	TRBJ1-3	NA	TRBV19	CASSIDHGFSGNTIYF	TGTGCCAGTAGTATAGATCATGGGTTTTCAGGAAACACCATATATTTT
NA	TRBJ2-6	few	TRBV11-3	CASSLLSSSGANVLTF	TGTGCCAGCAGCTTACTCTCCTCCTCTGGGGCCAACGTCCTGACTTTC
NA	TRBJ1-2	NA	TRBV11-3	CASSLDPGGDYGYTF	TGTGCCAGCAGCTTAGATCCGGGGGGCGACTATGGCTATACCTTC
NA	TRBJ2-7	NA	TRBV1	CASSQDLSTEQYF	TGCGCCAGCAGCCAAGACCTCTCCACCGAGCAGTACTTC
NA	TRBJ2-7	NA	TRBV12-2	CASRLRRGSYEQYF	TGTGCAAGTCGCTTAAGAAGGGGAAGCTACGAGCAGTACTTC
TRBD2	TRBJ2-5	once	TRBV6-8	CASRRLAGGETQYF	TGTGCCAGCAGGCGACTAGCGGGGGGGGAGACCCAGTACTTC
NA	TRBJ2-1	NA	TRBV5-1	CASSPDERYYNEQFF	TGCGCCAGCAGCCCAGACGAACGGTACTACAATGAGCAGTTCTTC
NA	TRBJ1-1	NA	TRBV11-3	CASSGREVNTEAFF	TGTGCCAGCAGCGGGAGGGAGGTGAACACTGAAGCTTTCTTT
NA	TRBJ2-7	NA	TRBV25-1	CASSAQAYGEQYF	TGTGCCAGCAGTGCCCAGGCCTACGGCGAGCAGTACTTC
NA	TRBJ2-4	NA	TRBV6-8	CASMELAKNIQYF	TGTGCCAGCATGGAACTAGCCAAAAACATTCAGTACTTC
NA	TRBJ1-2	NA	TRBV7-5	CASSERTGQGAVGYTF	TGTGCCAGCAGCGAACGCACGGGGCAGGGGGCTGTTGGCTACACCTTC
NA	TRBJ1-6	NA	TRBV15	CATSRELVRDNSPLHF	TGTGCCACCAGCAGAGAATTGGTCAGAGATAATTCACCCCTCCACTTT
NA	TRBJ1-1	NA	TRBV1	CASSHQGTITEAFF	TGCGCCAGCAGCCATCAGGGGACTATAACTGAAGCTTTCTTT
NA	TRBJ2-5	NA	TRBV11-3	CASSGYGIGQETQYF	TGTGCCAGCAGTGGATACGGAATTGGACAAGAGACCCAGTACTTC
TRBD1	TRBJ1-2	NA	TRBV11-3	CASSLGQGASDGYTF	TGTGCCAGCAGCTTAGGACAGGGGGCATCTGATGGCTACACCTTC
NA	TRBJ2-4	NA	TRBV12-5	CASGLSGSKNIQYF	TGTGCTAGTGGTTTGTCCGGCTCCAAAAACATTCAGTACTTC
NA	TRBJ1-6	NA	TRBV30	CAWSVSHEGLHF	TGTGCCTGGAGTGTCTCCCATGAGGGCCTCCACTTT
TRBD1	TRBJ2-5	NA	TRBV6-1	CASSEAPGTVPETQYF	TGTGCCAGCAGTGAAGCGCCGGGGACAGTCCCAGAGACCCAGTACTTC